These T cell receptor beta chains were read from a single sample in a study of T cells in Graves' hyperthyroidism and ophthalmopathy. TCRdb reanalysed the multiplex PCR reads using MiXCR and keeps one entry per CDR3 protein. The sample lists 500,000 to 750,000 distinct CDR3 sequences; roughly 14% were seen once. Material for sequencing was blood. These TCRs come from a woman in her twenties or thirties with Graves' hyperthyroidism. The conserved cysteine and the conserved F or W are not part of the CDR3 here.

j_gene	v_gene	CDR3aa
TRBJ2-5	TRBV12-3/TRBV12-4	ASSRTGTSGSRVGETQY
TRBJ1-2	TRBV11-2	ASSLGFREDGYT
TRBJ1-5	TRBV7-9	ASSLWWQACNQPQH
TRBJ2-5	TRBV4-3	ASSQGPLTLGGTQY
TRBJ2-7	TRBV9	ASSPSWTATYEQY
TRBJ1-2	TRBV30	ACVQGAGGYT
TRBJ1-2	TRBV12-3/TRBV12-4	ASSSGGIYGYT
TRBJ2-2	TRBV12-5	ASGLTTGELF
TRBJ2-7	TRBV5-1	ASSWTGGLYEQY
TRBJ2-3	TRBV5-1	ASMFGGATSTDTQY
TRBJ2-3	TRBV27	ASSPRTGVNPDTQY
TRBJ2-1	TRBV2	ASTGLAGAYNEQF
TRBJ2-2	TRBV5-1	ASSLVGRPNTGELF
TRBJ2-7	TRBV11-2	ASSGTRQTPYYEQY
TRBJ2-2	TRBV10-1	ASSIGGADTGELF
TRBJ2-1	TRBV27	ASSFRAGEQF
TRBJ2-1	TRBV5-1	ASSLGTNNEQF
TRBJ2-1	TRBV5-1	ASSLGASGIRNEQF
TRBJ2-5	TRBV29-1	SVERTSGVRGQETQY
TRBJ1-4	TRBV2	ASTLGPDEKLF
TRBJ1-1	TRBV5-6	ASSWRGTEAF
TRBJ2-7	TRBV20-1	SAETSGSSYEQY
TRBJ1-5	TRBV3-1	ASSPGQFNQPQH
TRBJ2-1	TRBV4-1	ASSPTGVGGEQF
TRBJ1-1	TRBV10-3	AISGTAGAGDTEAF
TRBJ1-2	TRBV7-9	ASSLGSDHSSYT
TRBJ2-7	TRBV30	ALGRGPYEQY